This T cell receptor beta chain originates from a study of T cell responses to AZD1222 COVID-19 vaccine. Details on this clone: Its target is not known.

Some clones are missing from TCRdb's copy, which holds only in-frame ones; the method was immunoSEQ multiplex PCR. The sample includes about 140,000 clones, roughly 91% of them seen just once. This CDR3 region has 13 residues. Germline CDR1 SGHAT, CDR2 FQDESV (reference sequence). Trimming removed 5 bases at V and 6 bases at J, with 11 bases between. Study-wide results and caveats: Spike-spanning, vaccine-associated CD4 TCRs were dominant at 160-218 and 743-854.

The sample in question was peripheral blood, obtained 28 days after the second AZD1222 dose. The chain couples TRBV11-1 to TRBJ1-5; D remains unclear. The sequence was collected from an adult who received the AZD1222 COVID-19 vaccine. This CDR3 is CASSIEFGQPQHF. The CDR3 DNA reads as TGTGCCAGCAGCATTGAATTCGGTCAGCCCCAGCATTTT.